The 18 T cell receptor beta chains given below trace back to one sample, sequenced in a study of blood T cells in healthy people across ages. Alongside a J-beta primer mix, a sample-barcoded 5' primer served in a second PCR lasting about 7 to 11 cycles. TCRdb re-called the 5' RACE reads through MiXCR, storing one row per CDR3 protein. The sample lists 500,000 to 600,000 distinct CDR3 sequences; approximately 30% were seen once. Sequencing used blood. Source of these receptors: a woman aged 65 to 85 in good health.

This clonotype was counted between two and nine times. The chain uses TRBV20-1 and TRBJ1-2; maybe TRBD1 (5 bases). The CDR3 spans 15 residues. V lost 3 bases and J 6 bases, leaving 20 bases between the germline ends. Germline lookup yields CDR1 DFQATT and CDR2 SNEGSKA (reference sequence). This CDR3 reads CSASDRLARWNGYTF. The CDR3 bases are TGCAGTGCTAGTGACAGACTCGCCAGATGGAATGGCTACACCTTC.

The CDR3 reads CASSLGRGQPWEKLFF. CDR3 nucleotide sequence: TGTGCCAGCAGTTTAGGACGGGGCCAACCCTGGGAAAAACTGTTTTTT. This chain joins TRBV12-3 or TRBV12-4 and TRBJ1-4; a possible D gene is TRBD1 (5 bases). V lost 1 base, J lost 8 bases, and 17 bases lay in between. This CDR3 is built from 16 residues.

J is TRBJ2-5 and V is TRBV20-1, with D perhaps matching TRBD2 (7 bases). With the DNA end fitting TRBJ2-7 better, the J assignment may be wrong. This CDR3 is built from 14 residues. Germline CDR1 DFQATT, CDR2 SNEGSKA (reference sequence). CDR3 in amino acids: CSAGRGASFHEQYF. The CDR3, as DNA: TGCAGTGCTGGGAGGGGGGCTAGCTTCCACGAGCAGTACTTC.

This clonotype has more than one count but fewer than ten. The genes are TRBV12-5 and TRBJ2-3; TRBD2 aligns across 8 bases. There are 14 residues in the CDR3. Unmatched junction bases numbered 14, after V lost 11 bases and J lost 7 bases. The germline V gene has CDR1 LGHNT and CDR2 FRNRAP. The CDR3 sequence: CAGAAGGPLYTQYF. The CDR3 DNA sequence: TGTGCTGGGGCCGCGGGGGGCCCGTTATATACGCAGTATTTT.

This clonotype was detected a few times. The chain carries TRBV9 and TRBJ2-3; no reliable D call. This CDR3 has 12 residues. Per germline, CDR1 SGDLS and CDR2 YYNGEE. V was cut by 4 bases and J by 6 bases, with 9 bases left in between. The CDR3 is CASSNLRDTQYF. DNA for the CDR3: TGTGCCAGCAGCAACCTCCGGGATACGCAGTATTTT.

The sample holds a few counts of this clonotype. V usage is TRBV6-5 and J usage is TRBJ1-6; D is undetermined. The CDR3 has 15 amino acids. The germline V and J ends were trimmed by 0 bases and 5 bases, with 8 bases remaining between them. Germline V lookup: CDR1 MNHEY, CDR2 SVGAGI. CDR3 region: CASSYSPFDNSPLHF. In nucleotides, the CDR3 is TGTGCCAGCAGTTACTCTCCTTTCGATAATTCACCCCTCCACTTT.

This CDR3 reads CSAGAGTGGADGYTF. In nucleotides, the CDR3 is TGCAGTGCGGGCGCCGGGACAGGGGGCGCGGATGGCTACACCTTC. The chain links TRBV20-1 to TRBJ1-2, with 12 bases identical to TRBD1. Germline CDR1 and CDR2: DFQATT and SNEGSKA (reference sequence). CDR3 length: 15 amino acids. V lost 6 bases and J lost 6; bases outside the gene matches: 11.

V is TRBV20-1 and J is TRBJ2-4; D gene uncertain. This CDR3 is built from 14 residues. Trimming cost V 0 bases and J 6 bases, with 12 bases left between them. Per germline, CDR1 DFQATT and CDR2 SNEGSKA (reference sequence). CDR3 sequence (DNA): TGCAGTGCTAGAGATGGGGAAGGTTCAAACATTCAGTACTTC. Amino acids: CSARDGEGSNIQYF.

This chain joins TRBV20-1 and TRBJ1-1; D not certain. V lost 0 bases, J lost 1 base, and 9 bases lay in between. The germline gives CDR1 DFQATT, CDR2 SNEGSKA (reference sequence). The CDR3 has 14 amino acids. CDR3 in DNA: TGCAGTGCTAGAGATCACGGCGGGAACACTGAAGCTTTCTTT. Amino acid sequence: CSARDHGGNTEAFF.

In its sample, this clonotype was seen a few times. V gene TRBV5-1 combines with J gene TRBJ2-7; possible D gene TRBD2, 5 bases. This CDR3 is 15 amino acids long. Germline CDR1 SGHRS, CDR2 YFSETQ. The V end lost 0 bases, the J end lost 3 bases, and 13 bases lay between the germline ends. The CDR3 reads CASSLGLPGNYEQYF. For the CDR3, the DNA is TGCGCCAGCAGCTTGGGACTACCCGGCAACTACGAGCAGTACTTC.

V gene TRBV5-5 combines with J gene TRBJ2-3; D may be TRBD1 or TRBD2 (6 bases each). Trimming shortened V by 2 bases and J by 0 bases, and 16 bases separated the two germline ends. The length of the CDR3 is 17 residues. Germline-derived CDR1 and CDR2 are SGHKS and YYEKEE (reference sequence). In DNA form, the CDR3 reads TGTGCCAGCAGCTTCACCTTAGGGGGGACCAGCACAGATACGCAGTATTTT. It codes for CASSFTLGGTSTDTQYF.

The chain employs TRBV6-2 or TRBV6-3 and TRBJ2-1; TRBD2 agrees at 7 bases. The CDR3 sequence is 16 residues long. Per germline, CDR1 MNHEY and CDR2 SVGEGT. V lost 2 bases to trimming and J lost 0 bases; unmatched junction nucleotides: 4. The DNA of the CDR3 is TGTGCCAGCAGTTACCTGTGGGGGGGCTCCTACAATGAGCAGTTCTTC. It yields the protein CASSYLWGGSYNEQFF.

Worth noting for this clonotype: The conserved phenylalanine or tryptophan normally closing the CDR3 is absent here, so this likely arose from a read error. V is TRBV4-2 and J is TRBJ1-4, with 11 nucleotides matching TRBD1. In germline, CDR1 is LGHNA, CDR2 YNFKEQ. The CDR3 runs to 15 residues. V dropped 4 bases and J dropped 8; count of bases not matched to a gene: 6. The CDR3 coding sequence is TGTGCCAGCAGCCCCCGAGGGACAGGGGGAGAAAAACTGTTTCTT. Translating gives CASSPRGTGGEKLFL.

This chain uses TRBV7-2 with TRBJ1-1; D is undetermined. The V gene's germline CDR1 is SGHTA and CDR2 FQGNSA. Trimming took off 5 bases at V and 3 bases at J, with 10 bases between the two ends. This CDR3 region has 13 residues. CDR3 protein: CASSPDWDTEAFF. The CDR3 DNA reads TGTGCCAGCAGCCCAGACTGGGACACTGAAGCTTTCTTT.

This chain uses TRBV7-2 with TRBJ1-4; TRBD1 is a possible D gene (5 bases). V was trimmed by 1 base and J by 11 bases, leaving 20 bases between them. The CDR3 consists of 16 residues. Germline values: CDR1 SGHTA, CDR2 FQGNSA. The CDR3 reads CASSLVSTGRMGKLFF. The CDR3 DNA reads as TGTGCCAGCAGCTTAGTTTCTACAGGACGGATGGGGAAACTGTTTTTT.

There are a few counts of this clonotype. This chain uses TRBV9 with TRBJ1-4; D remains unclear. The V gene lost 0 bases and the J gene lost 5 bases, with 11 bases spanning the gap. Germline lookup yields CDR1 SGDLS and CDR2 YYNGEE. The length of the CDR3 is 15 residues. The CDR3 spells CASSVGSVGNEKLFF. The CDR3 nucleotides read TGTGCCAGCAGCGTAGGGTCAGTGGGAAATGAAAAACTGTTTTTT. Drawing the rest from reference TRBV9 and TRBJ1-4, the complete variable domain is DSGVTQTPKHLITATGQRVTLRCSPRSGDLSVYWYQQSLDQGLQFLIQYYNGEERAKGNILERFSAQQFPDLHSELNLSSLELGDSALYFCASSVGSVGNEKLFFGSGTQLSVL.

V and J are TRBV4-3 and TRBJ2-5; D ambiguous. Between the trimmed V and J ends, which lost 3 bases and 5 bases, there was a span of 13 bases. The length of the CDR3 is 14 residues. The V gene's germline CDR1 is LGHNA and CDR2 YSLEER. The CDR3 sequence is CASSHSTGRETQYF. The CDR3 DNA follows: TGCGCCAGCAGCCACTCCACTGGCAGGGAGACCCAGTACTTC.

Details on this clonotype: A junction end diverges from the germline sequence, so it may reflect a read error. The chain is built from TRBV3-1 and TRBJ1-1; tentatively, D is TRBD1 (6 bases). The CDR3 consists of 16 residues. Germline values: CDR1 LGHDT, CDR2 YNNKEL (reference sequence). CDR3 region: CASSPRGPGGDTEAFF. Written as DNA, the CDR3 is TGTGCCAGCAGCCCCCGGGGACCTGGGGGGGACACCGAAGCTTTCTTT. Complete variable domain (other parts from reference TRBV3-1 and TRBJ1-1): DTAVSQTPKYLVTQMGNDKSIKCEQNLGHDTMYWYKQDSKKFLKIMFSYNNKELIINETVPNRFSPKSPDKAHLNLHINSLELGDSAVYFCASSPRGPGGDTEAFFGQGTRLTVV.